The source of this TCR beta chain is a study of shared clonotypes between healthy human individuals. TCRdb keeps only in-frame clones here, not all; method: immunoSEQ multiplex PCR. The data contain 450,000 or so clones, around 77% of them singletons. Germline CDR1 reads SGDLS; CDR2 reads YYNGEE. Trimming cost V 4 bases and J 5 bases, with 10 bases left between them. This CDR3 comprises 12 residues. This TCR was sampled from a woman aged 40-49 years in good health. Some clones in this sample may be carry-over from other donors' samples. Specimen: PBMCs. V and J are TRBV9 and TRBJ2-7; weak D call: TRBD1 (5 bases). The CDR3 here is CASSSQGHEQYF. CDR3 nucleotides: TGTGCCAGCAGCTCTCAGGGTCACGAGCAGTACTTC.